The rows below give T cell receptor beta chains drawn from one sample of a study of cytomegalovirus exposure and HLA in healthy donors. Data came from immunoSEQ multiplex PCR; TCRdb stores just in-frame clones and leaves some out. Of about 130,000 clones listed, 60% to 85% were seen once; the top ten hold under 2%. Sample: PBMCs. The source of these receptors is a female donor in good health and CMV-seropositive. Both conserved end residues are part of each CDR3. Fields, in order: clone size, J gene, V gene, CDR3 length, D gene, CDR3 DNA, CDR3 protein. A D gene is named only where the DNA matches it firmly. Clone sizes are given selectively: once, few, many, or a class where the clone is expanded.

. TRBJ1-2 TRBV30 12 TRBD1 TGTGCCTTCAACAGGGGGCTGGATGGCTACACCTTC CAFNRGLDGYTF
once TRBJ1-5 TRBV28 14 . TGTGCCAGCAGTTTAGGGGGGGCCTATCAGCCCCAGCATTTT CASSLGGAYQPQHF
. TRBJ2-1 TRBV28 14 . TGTGCCAGCAGATTAGGCACAGGGAGCAATGAGCAGTTCTTC CASRLGTGSNEQFF
. TRBJ1-1 TRBV2 13 . TGTGCCAGCAGTGAGTGGGACAAATTTCGAGCTTTCTTT CASSEWDKFRAFF
. TRBJ2-1 TRBV29-1 15 TRBD2 TGCAGCGTTGGACGAACTAGCGGCTCCTACAATGAGCAGTTCTTC CSVGRTSGSYNEQFF
once TRBJ2-1 TRBV5-1 15 TRBD2 TGCGCCAGCAGCCCGGGACTAGCGGGGGCCAATGAGCAGTTCTTC CASSPGLAGANEQFF
. TRBJ2-7 TRBV5-4 19 TRBD2 TGTGCCAGCAGCTTGGGTCCGGGACTAGCGGGAGCTAGCTCCTACGAGCAGTACTTC CASSLGPGLAGASSYEQYF
. TRBJ2-7 TRBV7-9 13 TRBD1 TGTGCCAGCAGCTCAGACAGGGGCTACGAGCAGTACTTC CASSSDRGYEQYF
. TRBJ1-1 TRBV6-1 13 . TGTGCCAGCAGTGAAACCCAGGGTACTGAAGCTTTCTTT CASSETQGTEAFF
. TRBJ2-3 TRBV6-1 13 . TGTGCCAGCAGTGATTATGTGGAGGATACGCAGTATTTT CASSDYVEDTQYF
. TRBJ1-6 TRBV6-6 15 TRBD1 TGTGCCAGCAGCTCCCGGGACAGAGTTAGGTCACCCCTCCACTTT CASSSRDRVRSPLHF
. TRBJ1-2 TRBV6-1 14 . TGTGCCAGCAGTGGTTGGGAGCCTAACTATGGCTACACCTTC CASSGWEPNYGYTF
. TRBJ1-2 TRBV25-1 16 TRBD1 TGTGCCAGCAGTGAATATGGGCAGGGGGCGCTTGATGGCTACACCTTC CASSEYGQGALDGYTF
. TRBJ2-5 TRBV5-4 18 TRBD1 TGTGCCAGCAGCTCTGGGACAGGGGGCTTTGATGGGCAAGAGACCCAGTACTTC CASSSGTGGFDGQETQYF
. TRBJ2-3 TRBV11-2 15 TRBD2 TGTGCCAGCAGCCTGGCGGGGGTCAGCACAGATACGCAGTATTTT CASSLAGVSTDTQYF
. TRBJ2-3 TRBV4-1 15 . TGCGCCAGCAGCCAAGCAGTGGTCGTACCAGATACGCAGTATTTT CASSQAVVVPDTQYF
. TRBJ1-5 TRBV2 14 . TGTGCCAGCAGTATTGGACAGAGCAATCAGCCCCAGCATTTT CASSIGQSNQPQHF
. TRBJ2-7 TRBV30 13 . TGTGCCTGGAACCCAGGTTCCACCTACGAGCAGTACTTC CAWNPGSTYEQYF